This T cell receptor (beta chain) came from a study of graft-versus-host responses after intestinal transplantation. Study-level background: Transplant types were multivisceral, liver-intestinal, or isolated intestinal. Uniformly, recipients were administered anti-thymocyte globulin induction with subsequent tacrolimus and steroids for 3 to 4 years.

Study-wide results and caveats: Circulating GvH clone levels at their peak were associated with HvG declines (early post-transplant). Recipient marrow showed GvH clones, some seen first in ileum or blood.

As to this clone: Antigen unknown.

Using immunoSEQ multiplex PCR, the repertoire was profiled, and TCRdb retains in-frame clones only, with some absent. The table has 80,000 to 90,000 clones, 85% to 90% seen once. This CDR3 comprises 14 residues. The germline gives CDR1 SGHDT, CDR2 YYEEEE. V was pared by 3 bases and J by 5 bases, with 6 bases of the junction left unmatched. This TCR came from a human donor who received an intestinal transplant. The V and J genes are TRBV5-6 and TRBJ2-3; 7 nucleotides agree with TRBD2. The sequencing used unstimulated CD4+ T cells sorted from spleen or lymph node cells, collected before intestinal transplant. CDR3 in DNA: TGTGCCAGCAGCTCGCGGGGGTTCTTAGATACGCAGTATTTT. Its protein is CASSSRGFLDTQYF.